This entry lists 4 T cell receptor beta chains sequenced from one sample in a study of Ad26.COV2.S vaccination and SARS-CoV-2 variants. Specified treatment: 19 received Ad26.COV2.S at low or high dose, single or two shots; several received placebo; per-sample allocation not given. Repertoires come from day 63 after the first vaccine or placebo injection. TCRdb keeps only in-frame clones here, not all; method: immunoSEQ multiplex PCR. The data hold roughly 700,000 clones, with 89% observed a single time. The sample here was peripheral blood, taken in a trial of Ad26.COV2.S vaccine versus placebo. The source of these receptors is a person between 18 and 59 years old who received the Ad26.COV2.S COVID-19 vaccine or a placebo.

The chain joins TRBV30 to TRBJ1-3, with a possible D match to TRBD1 (6 bases). V shed 2 bases and J shed 2 bases, with 10 bases lying between them. This CDR3 comprises 14 residues. Germline V gene sequence: CDR1 GTSNPN, CDR2 SVGIG (reference sequence). Written as DNA, the CDR3 is TGTGCCTGGAGTACTCACAGGGCTGGAAACACCATATATTTT. Translating it yields CAWSTHRAGNTIYF.

V gene TRBV24-1 combines with J gene TRBJ2-2; the D gene is possibly TRBD1 (6 bases). Per the germline V gene, CDR1 is KGHDR and CDR2 is SFDVKD. V lost 0 bases, J lost 7 bases, and 14 bases lay in between. This CDR3 has 16 residues. DNA of the CDR3: TGTGCCACCAGTGATTTGCAGGGGACCTACATCGGGGAGCTGTTTTTT. Amino acids: CATSDLQGTYIGELFF.

The CDR3: CASSKFAPQGFSGANVLTF. CDR3 nucleotide sequence: TGTGCCAGTAGTAAGTTCGCCCCCCAGGGTTTCTCTGGGGCCAACGTCCTGACTTTC. V and J are TRBV19 and TRBJ2-6; D possibly corresponds to TRBD1 (5 bases). Germline CDR1 reads LNHDA; CDR2 reads SQIVND (reference sequence). V lost 4 bases to trimming and J lost 0 bases, with 19 bases between them. The length of the CDR3 is 19 residues.

V gene TRBV5-3 combines with J gene TRBJ2-7; D not resolved. TRBV5-3 is given ORF status, its function remaining uncertain. There are 11 residues in the CDR3. V lost 4 bases to trimming and J lost 5 bases, with 7 bases between them. The CDR3 DNA sequence: TGTGCCAGAAGCCCGGACCACGAGCAGTACTTC. This sequence encodes CARSPDHEQYF.